These 26 T cell receptor beta chains were sequenced from one sample in a study of CD8 T cells in ankylosing spondylitis (dated by TCRdb to about 2017). Study-wide findings and limitations: Blood from ankylosing spondylitis patients appeared to be characterized by a TCR beta motif made up of seven or eight highly homologous amino acid variants.

To prepare the library, 5' RACE was applied. TCRdb records Illumina HiSeq 2500 as the sequencer. TCRdb trimmed the raw reads at Q25, called clones with MiXCR and kept productive beta chains. Rows with one shared CDR3 protein collapse into an entry with the most common genes and DNA. The sample includes around 490,000 distinct CDR3 sequences, with 5.3% observed a single time. Around 3.4% of the sample rests with the top ten. These receptors' antigens are unknown. Sample: blood, either unsorted or a sorted T cell fraction (not recorded which). The receptors stem from a male donor with ankylosing spondylitis.

Ten or more counts support this clonotype. The chain recombines TRBV27 with TRBJ2-7; D gene ambiguous. There are 14 residues in the CDR3. The ends were cut back, 0 bases at V and 7 bases at J, with 13 bases in the middle. Germline-derived CDR1 and CDR2 are MNHEY and SMNVEV (reference sequence). CDR3 amino acids: CASSLSPRRGEQYF. DNA for the CDR3: TGTGCCAGCAGTTTATCGCCCCGGCGTGGGGAGCAGTACTTC.

This clonotype was observed at least ten times. The chain uses TRBV10-3 and TRBJ2-5, with TRBD2 as a possible D gene (6 bases). There are 14 residues in the CDR3. Deletions cut 8 bases from V and 5 bases from J, with 18 bases between. Germline V gene data show CDR1 as ENHRY and CDR2 as SYGVKD. Here the CDR3 reads CAISSVEGPETQYF. The CDR3 DNA sequence: TGTGCCATCTCTTCGGTGGAGGGCCCGGAGACCCAGTACTTC.

This clonotype showed up just a few times. The chain employs TRBV10-3 and TRBJ2-3, with D tentatively TRBD2 (6 bases). This CDR3 region has 14 residues. The V gene's germline CDR1 is ENHRY and CDR2 SYGVKD. V was shortened by 4 bases and J by 4 bases, with 12 bases between the two germline ends. In DNA form, the CDR3 reads TGTGCCATCAGTGGTTCTTCGGGGGCAGATACGCAGTATTTT. Translating it yields CAISGSSGADTQYF.

This clonotype was seen repeatedly, ten times or more. The rearrangement joins TRBV5-1 to TRBJ2-7; D call uncertain. Trimming stripped 5 bases from V and 0 bases from J, with 9 bases between. This CDR3 is 13 amino acids long. Germline values: CDR1 SGHRS, CDR2 YFSETQ. The DNA of the CDR3 is TGCGCCAGCAGAGAGGCGAGCTCCTACGAGCAGTACTTC. Its protein is CASREASSYEQYF. Based on the CDR3 plus reference TRBV5-1 and TRBJ2-7, the full variable domain is KAGVTQTPRYLIKTRGQQVTLSCSPISGHRSVSWYQQTPGQGLQFLFEYFSETQRNKGNFPGRFSGRQFSNSRSEMNVSTLELGDSALYLCASREASSYEQYFGPGTRLTVT.

This clonotype was observed a handful of times. The chain combines TRBV11-2 with TRBJ2-3; 12 nucleotides agree with TRBD2. Trimming cost V 5 bases and J 1 base; bases outside gene matches: 13. There are 19 residues in the CDR3. Germline CDR1 reads SGHAT; CDR2 reads FQNNGV. The CDR3 coding sequence is TGTGCCAGCAGCGCCAGACCCCGGACTAGCGGGATACGCACAGATACGCAGTATTTT. It translates to CASSARPRTSGIRTDTQYF.

This clonotype was detected many times. The chain joins TRBV6-5 to TRBJ2-3; D ambiguous. This CDR3 has 16 residues. Trimming removed 2 bases from V and 6 bases from J, with 18 bases in between. In germline, CDR1 is MNHEY, CDR2 SVGAGI. CDR3 loop: CASSYPSQRSWDTQYF. The CDR3 DNA reads TGTGCCAGCAGTTACCCTTCACAAAGGTCGTGGGATACGCAGTATTTT.

V and J are TRBV3-1 and TRBJ2-1, with 9 positions matching TRBD2. Germline trimming cut 8 bases from V and 4 bases from J; bases unmatched to any gene: 12. This CDR3 spans 16 amino acids. Looked up from germline, CDR1 is LGHDT and CDR2 is YNNKEL (reference sequence). The CDR3 is CASSKQVLAGYNEQFF. The CDR3 bases are TGTGCCAGCTCCAAGCAGGTGCTAGCGGGGTACAATGAGCAGTTCTTC.

In its sample, this clonotype was seen many times. The J gene is TRBJ1-4, the V gene TRBV20-1; TRBD1 might be the D (6 bases). From germline, CDR1 is DFQATT and CDR2 SNEGSKA (reference sequence). The V end lost 2 bases, the J end lost 5 bases, and 15 bases lay between the germline ends. The CDR3 spans 15 residues. The CDR3 reads CSARYADSSNEKLFF. The CDR3 DNA is TGCAGTGCTAGATATGCGGACAGCTCGAATGAAAAACTGTTTTTT.

Details on this clonotype: This may come from a read error, since a much larger clone is one base off. V gene TRBV13 combines with J gene TRBJ2-2, with D possibly matching TRBD2 (5 bases). Trimming cost V 6 bases and J 7 bases, with 15 bases left between them. CDR1 and CDR2 (germline): PRHDT, FYEKMQ (reference sequence). This CDR3 comprises 14 residues. The CDR3 loop reads CASRVYPRDGELFF. DNA for the CDR3: TGTGCCAGCAGAGTTTACCCGAGGGACGGGGAGCTGTTTTTT.

The sample holds many counts of this clonotype. V and J are TRBV7-2 and TRBJ2-5; TRBD1 might be the D (6 bases). V lost 5 bases, J lost 5 bases, and 18 bases lay in between. The length of the CDR3 is 15 residues. The germline gives CDR1 SGHTA, CDR2 FQGNSA. CDR3 protein: CASSQGRTWGETQYF. CDR3 coding DNA: TGTGCCAGCAGCCAGGGGCGGACTTGGGGGGAGACCCAGTACTTC.

This clonotype was recorded at least ten times. This chain connects TRBV7-9 to TRBJ1-1; unclear D gene. This CDR3 contains 16 residues. Trimming left V 1 base short and J 0 bases short, with 12 bases between. Germline V lookup: CDR1 SEHNR, CDR2 FQNEAQ (reference sequence). CDR3 DNA: TGTGCCAGCAGCTTAGAGTTTGGCAGCATGAACACTGAAGCTTTCTTT. Its translation: CASSLEFGSMNTEAFF.

This clonotype has at least ten counts. The V call is TRBV7-3, the J call TRBJ2-7; perhaps D is TRBD1 or TRBD2 (5 bases each). CDR1 and CDR2 (germline): SGHTA, FQGTGA. The CDR3 loop spans 13 amino acids. The V gene lost 5 bases and the J gene lost 7 bases, with 15 bases spanning the gap. The CDR3 coding sequence is TGTGCCAGCAGCCGGGACGGCCTAGGAGAGCAGTACTTC. This translates into CASSRDGLGEQYF.

About this clonotype: At one boundary the junction diverges from the germline segment, which might be a read error. The gene calls are TRBV7-9 and TRBJ1-1; D gene unclear. The length of the CDR3 is 14 residues. Looked up from germline, CDR1 is SEHNR and CDR2 is FQNEAQ (reference sequence). The CDR3 sequence is CATSYSGSITEAFF. The CDR3 DNA reads TGTGCCACCAGCTACTCAGGATCGATCACTGAAGCTTTCTTT.

CDR3 residues: CAWSVPDRAFF. CDR3 DNA: TGTGCCTGGAGTGTACCAGATCGCGCTTTCTTT. The V gene is TRBV30, the J gene TRBJ1-1; D gene uncertain. The CDR3 has 11 amino acids. Trimming left V 0 bases short and J 11 bases short, with 10 bases between. In germline, CDR1 is GTSNPN, CDR2 SVGIG (reference sequence).

The V and J genes are TRBV19 and TRBJ2-7; possible D gene TRBD1, 5 bases. V lost 5 bases to trimming and J lost 2 bases, with 13 bases between them. The CDR3 sequence is 14 residues long. CDR1 LNHDA and CDR2 SQIVND come from the germline V gene (reference sequence). For the CDR3, the DNA is TGTGCCAGTAGTTTTGCGGCAGGGCCCTACGAGCAGTACTTC. Encoded protein: CASSFAAGPYEQYF.

This clonotype came up many times. The rearrangement joins TRBV7-8 to TRBJ2-1; D gene unclear. From germline, CDR1 is SGHVS and CDR2 FQNEAQ. The CDR3 is made up of 16 amino acids. V was pared by 2 bases and J by 0 bases, with 11 bases between. The CDR3 sequence: CASSLLGPSSYNEQFF. Written as DNA, the CDR3 is TGTGCCAGCAGCTTATTGGGCCCGAGCTCCTACAATGAGCAGTTCTTC.

This clonotype was detected many times. The rearrangement joins TRBV11-2 to TRBJ1-2, with TRBD1 as a possible D gene (6 bases). Germline V gene data show CDR1 as SGHAT and CDR2 as FQNNGV. This CDR3 region has 14 residues. V lost 5 bases and J 4 bases, leaving 14 bases between the germline ends. CDR3 bases: TGTGCCAGCAGCCCGACAGGCCCTTTCTATGGCTACACCTTC. This translates into CASSPTGPFYGYTF.

This clonotype was seen at least ten times. The V gene is TRBV7-2, the J gene TRBJ1-3; D is unresolved. Germline values: CDR1 SGHTA, CDR2 FQGNSA. This CDR3 contains 14 residues. Trimming left V 5 bases short and J 3 bases short, with 11 bases between. The CDR3 DNA sequence: TGTGCCAGCAGCCCCCAACTAGGTGGAAACACCATATATTTT. Amino acids: CASSPQLGGNTIYF. The full variable domain, with the rest looked up from reference TRBV7-2 and TRBJ1-3, is GAGVSQSPSNKVTEKGKDVELRCDPISGHTALYWYRQSLGQGLEFLIYFQGNSAPDKSGLPSDRFSAERTGGSVSTLTIQRTQQEDSAVYLCASSPQLGGNTIYFGEGSWLTVV.

The gene calls are TRBV20-1 and TRBJ1-3, with a possible D match to TRBD1 (6 bases). The V end lost 4 bases, the J end lost 2 bases, and 9 bases lay between the germline ends. Germline CDR1 and CDR2: DFQATT and SNEGSKA (reference sequence). CDR3 length equals 13 residues. The CDR3 coding sequence is TGCAGTGCTATAGGGGGGGCTGGAAACACCATATATTTT. The encoded protein is CSAIGGAGNTIYF.

The chain couples TRBV5-1 to TRBJ2-5; D perhaps matches TRBD2 (6 bases). In germline, CDR1 is SGHRS, CDR2 YFSETQ. V was trimmed by 8 bases and J by 4 bases, leaving 15 bases between them. This CDR3 is built from 13 residues. This CDR3 is CASTGGVGETQYF. Here the CDR3 DNA reads TGCGCCAGTACGGGCGGGGTTGGAGAGACCCAGTACTTC.

This clonotype was found many times. This rearrangement joins TRBV6-1 to TRBJ2-1, with 8 bases matching TRBD2. The V gene end was trimmed by 6 bases and the J gene end by 0 bases; junction bases not matched to a gene: 10. Per the germline V gene, CDR1 is MNHNS and CDR2 is SASEGT. The CDR3 has 17 residues. The CDR3 spells CASRISGGFSSYNEQFF. The CDR3, as DNA: TGTGCCAGCAGGATATCGGGGGGGTTTAGCTCCTACAATGAGCAGTTCTTC.

This clonotype occurred many times. The chain carries TRBV7-2 and TRBJ1-2; D is ambiguous. Trimming left V 0 bases short and J 4 bases short, with 12 bases between. The CDR3 sequence is 15 residues long. Germline CDR1 reads SGHTA; CDR2 reads FQGNSA. DNA for the CDR3: TGTGCCAGCAGCTTAGCGTCTTCAGCGGGCTATGGCTACACCTTC. Its protein product is CASSLASSAGYGYTF.

The table lists this clonotype with many counts. The J gene is TRBJ2-2, the V gene TRBV7-6; 9 nucleotides agree with TRBD1. Germline V gene sequence: CDR1 SGHVS, CDR2 FNYEAQ. After removal of 3 bases from V and 0 bases from J, the junction contained 5 bases not matched to a gene. The CDR3 is 17 residues long. The CDR3 loop is CASSLTGGTSNTGELFF. For the CDR3, the DNA is TGTGCCAGCAGCTTGACAGGGGGGACCTCGAACACCGGGGAGCTGTTTTTT.

This rearrangement joins TRBV28 to TRBJ1-5; D not certain. Germline V gives CDR1 MDHEN, CDR2 SYDVKM. The CDR3 runs to 11 residues. V lost 3 bases to trimming and J lost 7 bases, with 4 bases between them. As DNA, the CDR3 is TGTGCCAGCAGTTTCCACCAGCCCCAGCATTTT. Its protein is CASSFHQPQHF.

The J gene is TRBJ2-7, the V gene TRBV2; 7 nucleotides line up with TRBD1. This CDR3 region has 14 residues. The germline V gene has CDR1 SNHLY and CDR2 FYNNEI. J gave up 5 bases and V 2 bases, and 6 bases lay outside the gene matches. The CDR3 nucleotides read TGTGCCAGCAGTGAACAGGGGGTAGGGAACGAGCAGTACTTC. Translated, it gives CASSEQGVGNEQYF.

This clonotype was seen many times. The chain carries TRBV29-1 and TRBJ2-1, with D perhaps matching TRBD1 or TRBD2 (5 bases each). Trimming removed 8 bases from V and 3 bases from J, with 17 bases in between. This CDR3 has 14 residues. CDR1 SQVTM and CDR2 ANQGSEA come from the germline V gene. The CDR3 is CSPIRDGIYNEQFF. CDR3 nucleotide sequence: TGCAGCCCAATAAGGGACGGGATCTACAATGAGCAGTTCTTC.